This T cell receptor (beta chain) was sequenced during a study of OX40 agonist ivuxolimab in advanced cancers. Whole-study context: Earlier anti-PD-1, anti-PD-L1 or anti-CTLA-4 therapy was permitted; over 35% had received some.

The CDR3 loop spans 12 amino acids. Germline assignment: CDR1 GTSNPN and CDR2 SVGIG (reference sequence). Trimming left V 0 bases short and J 5 bases short, with 7 bases between. For this clone: The antigen remains unidentified.

Study-level results: Some of the lowest clonal expansion was seen in partial responders at 0.1-3.0 mg/kg.

Sequencing used immunoSEQ multiplex PCR; TCRdb keeps in-frame clones, though not all of them. The sample shows some 100,000 clones, approximately 91% of them seen only once. Autoimmune disease history or systemic immunosuppression led to patient exclusion. The study sampled blood at baseline, cycle 4 day 1, and cycle 7 day 1. The receptor's source is an adult with an advanced solid tumor such as melanoma, head and neck, liver or kidney cancer. The source material was CD4+ or CD8+ T cells sorted from blood, sampled in a trial of the OX40 agonist ivuxolimab. The V and J genes are TRBV30 and TRBJ1-2; D is uncertain. The CDR3, as DNA: TGTGCCTGGAGTGTTGGGGTTTATGGCTACACCTTC. The encoded protein is CAWSVGVYGYTF.